The next 31 T cell receptor beta chains were all read from a single sample in a study of cytomegalovirus exposure and HLA in healthy donors. Both 60 Vbeta primers and 13 Jbeta primers went into the PCR. Repertoires were generated with immunoSEQ multiplex PCR, while TCRdb's copy carries only in-frame clones and drops some. The sample has some 85,000 clones, roughly 80% seen once; the top ten hold about 2%. The specimen sequenced was PBMCs. Every receptor here comes from a man aged 18-30 years in good health and CMV-seronegative.

The chain combines TRBV7-9 with TRBJ2-4; no clear D. The length of the CDR3 is 14 residues. Trimming removed 8 bases from V and 3 bases from J, with 14 bases in between. CDR1 and CDR2 (germline): SEHNR, FQNEAQ (reference sequence). DNA of the CDR3: TGTGCCAGCGGAGACTTGGCTGTCAAAAACATTCAGTACTTC. Its translation is CASGDLAVKNIQYF.

The chain couples TRBV29-1 to TRBJ2-1, with unresolved D. CDR3 length equals 15 residues. Germline CDR1 is SQVTM and CDR2 is ANQGSEA. Trimming removed 0 bases at V and 5 bases at J, with 14 bases between. The CDR3 nucleotides read TGCAGCGTTGAAGATCCAGACTCAGTCCACAATGAGCAGTTCTTC. The encoded protein is CSVEDPDSVHNEQFF.

The chain carries TRBV10-3 and TRBJ1-1; the D gene is possibly TRBD1 (6 bases). Germline V CDR1 and CDR2: ENHRY, SYGVKD. The CDR3 length is 15 residues. The ends were cut back, 3 bases at V and 0 bases at J, with 11 bases in the middle. The CDR3 here is CAISDRGGMNTEAFF. CDR3 DNA sequence: TGTGCCATCAGTGACAGGGGCGGAATGAACACTGAAGCTTTCTTT.

This clone was counted a few times. V is TRBV11-1 and J is TRBJ2-3, with TRBD2 identical over 13 bases. Germline V gene data show CDR1 as SGHAT and CDR2 as FQDESV (reference sequence). Trimming at V came to 5 bases and at J to 6 bases, leaving 11 bases not matched to a gene. CDR3 length equals 17 residues. The DNA for the CDR3 is TGTGCCAGCAGCCCGATACTAGCGGGAGGGCCCCCCGATACGCAGTATTTT. Translation gives CASSPILAGGPPDTQYF.

The V call is TRBV29-1, the J call TRBJ1-2; D ambiguous. Germline V gene lookup returns CDR1 SQVTM and CDR2 ANQGSEA. V lost 6 bases to trimming and J lost 7 bases, with 9 bases between them. The CDR3 spans 10 residues. The CDR3 spells CSVLDFGYTF. The CDR3 DNA follows: TGCAGCGTCCTCGACTTTGGCTACACCTTC.

This chain uses TRBV30 with TRBJ2-1; D ambiguous. CDR3 length: 13 amino acids. Germline CDR1 GTSNPN, CDR2 SVGIG (reference sequence). Trimming cost V 8 bases and J 2 bases, with 13 bases left between them. CDR3 sequence: CAAGTTAYNEQFF. Written as DNA, the CDR3 is TGTGCCGCCGGTACTACTGCCTACAATGAGCAGTTCTTC.

The rearrangement uses TRBV20-1 and TRBJ2-7; D perhaps matches TRBD2 (6 bases). This CDR3 is built from 11 residues. CDR1 is DFQATT, CDR2 SNEGSKA, per germline (reference sequence). Trimming removed 5 bases from V and 4 bases from J, with 9 bases in between. CDR3: CSAGTLYEQYF. Written as DNA, the CDR3 is TGCAGTGCTGGGACTTTATACGAGCAGTACTTC.

The chain has TRBV30 and TRBJ1-5; maybe TRBD1 (5 bases). The CDR3 runs 14 residues. The germline V and J ends were trimmed by 6 bases and 6 bases, with 18 bases remaining between them. Germline assignment: CDR1 GTSNPN and CDR2 SVGIG (reference sequence). DNA for the CDR3: TGTGCCTGCATTCCGACTCCCGGGGGTCAGCCCCAGCATTTT. Translated, it gives CACIPTPGGQPQHF.

The gene calls are TRBV30 and TRBJ2-5, with a possible D match to TRBD1 (5 bases). The CDR3 runs to 12 residues. Germline CDR1 is GTSNPN and CDR2 is SVGIG (reference sequence). V gave up 4 bases and J gave up 3 bases, with 9 bases separating them. The CDR3 DNA follows: TGTGCCTGGAAGGGCAGGGAAGAGACCCAGTACTTC. It codes for CAWKGREETQYF.

The chain is built from TRBV9 and TRBJ2-1, with 10 bases matching TRBD1. There are 16 residues in the CDR3. The junction had 8 bases not matched to a gene; V was cut back by 3 bases and J by 5 bases. Germline assignment: CDR1 SGDLS and CDR2 YYNGEE. The CDR3 bases are TGTGCCAGCAGCGGAGGGGGACAGGGGCTTAACAATGAGCAGTTCTTC. It specifies CASSGGGQGLNNEQFF.

This clone was recorded only once. The chain has TRBV19 and TRBJ1-1, with D hard to call. V lost 3 bases to trimming and J lost 8 bases, with 7 bases between them. Germline assignment: CDR1 LNHDA and CDR2 SQIVND (reference sequence). This CDR3 contains 11 residues. The DNA for the CDR3 is TGTGCCAGTAGTATCCCCAGAGAAGCTTTCTTT. This gives the protein CASSIPREAFF.

The chain employs TRBV15 and TRBJ1-1, with D tentatively TRBD1 (6 bases). CDR3 length equals 15 residues. Germline V CDR1 and CDR2: LNHNV, YYDKDF (reference sequence). The V and J ends lost 0 bases and 5 bases respectively, with 13 bases between them. The CDR3 sequence is CATSRDPGGLTEAFF. The DNA for the CDR3 is TGTGCCACCAGCAGAGATCCCGGGGGGCTGACTGAAGCTTTCTTT. The variable domain in full, completed from reference TRBV15 and TRBJ1-1, reads DAMVIQNPRYQVTQFGKPVTLSCSQTLNHNVMYWYQQKSSQAPKLLFHYYDKDFNNEADTPDNFQSRRPNTSFCFLDIRSPGLGDTAMYLCATSRDPGGLTEAFFGQGTRLTVV.

The chain couples TRBV28 to TRBJ1-5; TRBD1 might be the D (5 bases). V shed 2 bases and J shed 2 bases, with 16 bases lying between them. The length of the CDR3 is 17 residues. CDR1 and CDR2 from the germline V gene are MDHEN and SYDVKM. The CDR3 region is CASSLETGLLGNQPQHF. Written as DNA, the CDR3 is TGTGCCAGCAGTTTAGAAACAGGCCTTTTGGGCAATCAGCCCCAGCATTTT. Full variable domain (remainder filled in from reference TRBV28 and TRBJ1-5): DVKVTQSSRYLVKRTGEKVFLECVQDMDHENMFWYRQDPGLGLRLIYFSYDVKMKEKGDIPEGYSVSREKKERFSLILESASTNQTSMYLCASSLETGLLGNQPQHFGDGTRLSIL.

This chain's CDR3 is CASTLGGFGQETQYF. CDR3 DNA: TGTGCCAGCACTCTAGGGGGTTTCGGGCAAGAGACCCAGTACTTC. The rearrangement links TRBV11-2 to TRBJ2-5; TRBD1 is a possible D gene (6 bases). The V gene lost 7 bases and the J gene lost 2 bases, with 17 bases spanning the gap. The CDR3 runs 15 residues. The germline gives CDR1 SGHAT, CDR2 FQNNGV.

The rearrangement joins TRBV7-2 to TRBJ2-7, with D unclear. Between the trimmed V and J ends, which lost 1 base and 0 bases, there was a span of 13 bases. CDR3 length: 16 residues. Looked up from germline, CDR1 is SGHTA and CDR2 is FQGNSA. The CDR3 loop is CASSLVVTLTSYEQYF. The CDR3 region has the DNA TGTGCCAGCAGCTTAGTAGTGACTCTGACCTCCTACGAGCAGTACTTC.

CDR3 sequence (DNA): TGTGCCAGCAGGAGGTCTGGCGGGAGCGGGGCAGATACGCAGTATTTT. Its translation is CASRRSGGSGADTQYF. The rearrangement joins TRBV2 to TRBJ2-3, with 7 nucleotides matching TRBD2. The V and J ends lost 6 bases and 4 bases, in that order; junction bases with no gene match: 13. From germline, CDR1 is SNHLY and CDR2 FYNNEI. The CDR3 is 16 amino acids.

The genes are TRBV9 and TRBJ2-3; D ambiguous. The CDR3 is 15 amino acids. Deletions cut 4 bases from V and 1 base from J, with 13 bases between. Germline V gene data show CDR1 as SGDLS and CDR2 as YYNGEE. CDR3 sequence (DNA): TGTGCCAGCAGCCTCCAACCGACTGGCACAGATACGCAGTATTTT. Translation: CASSLQPTGTDTQYF.

The rearrangement uses TRBV7-9 and TRBJ1-1, with a weak D call TRBD1 (6 bases). The CDR3 length is 13 residues. The V end lost 9 bases, the J end lost 4 bases, and 15 bases lay between the germline ends. Germline assignment: CDR1 SEHNR and CDR2 FQNEAQ (reference sequence). The CDR3 protein is CASELNRATEAFF. CDR3 nucleotide sequence: TGTGCCAGTGAATTAAACAGGGCCACTGAAGCTTTCTTT.

The chain has TRBV4-1 and TRBJ2-6, with D maybe TRBD1 (6 bases). CDR3 length: 17 residues. V was clipped by 6 bases and J by 0 bases, with 15 bases between them. The germline V gene has CDR1 MGHRA and CDR2 YSYEKL. The CDR3 loop reads CASSPNRVSSGANVLTF. In DNA, the CDR3 is TGCGCCAGCAGTCCGAACAGGGTTAGCTCTGGGGCCAACGTCCTGACTTTC.

The chain couples TRBV5-1 to TRBJ2-2, with 9 bases lining up with TRBD2. V was clipped by 6 bases and J by 0 bases; unmatched bases: 6. Germline loops: CDR1 SGHRS, CDR2 YFSETQ. CDR3 length: 16 amino acids. CDR3 in DNA: TGCGCCAGCACCTTTTCTAGCGGGACGAACACCGGGGAGCTGTTTTTT. Translation gives CASTFSSGTNTGELFF.

This rearrangement joins TRBV7-9 to TRBJ1-1; 10 bases match TRBD1. This CDR3 comprises 15 residues. The germline V gene has CDR1 SEHNR and CDR2 FQNEAQ (reference sequence). V shed 3 bases and J 2 bases; nucleotides not matched to a gene: 3. The CDR3 sequence: CASSLGTGENTEAFF. The CDR3 DNA sequence: TGTGCCAGCAGCTTGGGGACAGGGGAAAACACTGAAGCTTTCTTT. Using reference TRBV7-9 and TRBJ1-1 for the parts outside the CDR3, the full variable domain is DTGVSQNPRHKITKRGQNVTFRCDPISEHNRLYWYRQTLGQGPEFLTYFQNEAQLEKSRLLSDRFSAERPKGSFSTLEIQRTEQGDSAMYLCASSLGTGENTEAFFGQGTRLTVV.

V is TRBV19 and J is TRBJ1-1; 7 nucleotides match TRBD1. The CDR3 consists of 14 residues. Germline V gene sequence: CDR1 LNHDA, CDR2 SQIVND (reference sequence). Trimming removed 5 bases from V and 5 bases from J; junction bases left unmatched: 8. The CDR3: CASSSQGVGTEAFF. CDR3 sequence (DNA): TGTGCCAGTAGTTCCCAGGGGGTCGGGACTGAAGCTTTCTTT. Variable domain in full (rest from reference TRBV19 and TRBJ1-1): DGGITQSPKYLFRKEGQNVTLSCEQNLNHDAMYWYRQDPGQGLRLIYYSQIVNDFQKGDIAEGYSVSREKKESFPLTVTSAQKNPTAFYLCASSSQGVGTEAFFGQGTRLTVV.

The V call is TRBV27, the J call TRBJ1-5, with unresolved D. Germline CDR1 and CDR2: MNHEY and SMNVEV (reference sequence). This CDR3 comprises 13 residues. Trimming removed 3 bases from V and 3 bases from J, with 6 bases in between. This chain's CDR3 is CASSFAVNQPQHF. Here the CDR3 DNA reads TGTGCCAGCAGTTTCGCAGTCAATCAGCCCCAGCATTTT.

This chain joins TRBV7-8 and TRBJ2-3; TRBD2 matches at 10 bases. The CDR3 runs to 17 residues. Germline CDR1 is SGHVS and CDR2 is FQNEAQ. After removal of 0 bases from V and 1 base from J, the junction contained 4 bases not matched to a gene. The CDR3 loop reads CASSLARSGRGTDTQYF. The CDR3 DNA reads TGTGCCAGCAGCTTAGCGCGCAGCGGGAGGGGCACAGATACGCAGTATTTT.

This clone was detected only once. The chain employs TRBV28 and TRBJ2-1, with a possible D match to TRBD1 (6 bases). CDR3 length: 13 amino acids. Germline CDR1 reads MDHEN; CDR2 reads SYDVKM. V lost 5 bases to trimming and J lost 4 bases, with 9 bases between them. Written as DNA, the CDR3 is TGTGCCAGCAGTCCTACAGGGTACAATGAGCAGTTCTTC. Translation: CASSPTGYNEQFF.

The CDR3 loop is CASSLDGQAHNQPQHF. The CDR3 coding sequence is TGTGCCAGCAGCCTCGACGGACAGGCGCACAATCAGCCCCAGCATTTT. The chain has TRBV7-9 and TRBJ1-5; 7 positions agree with TRBD1. Trimming cost V 5 bases and J 3 bases; bases outside gene matches: 10. The CDR3 extends over 16 amino acids. Germline V lookup: CDR1 SEHNR, CDR2 FQNEAQ (reference sequence).

CDR3 amino acids: CASSYSRETQYF. In nucleotides, the CDR3 is TGTGCCAGCAGTTACTCCCGGGAGACCCAGTACTTC. V is TRBV6-5 and J is TRBJ2-5; D unresolved. The CDR3 spans 12 residues. The germline CDR1 and CDR2 sequences are MNHEY and SVGAGI. V was shortened by 0 bases and J by 5 bases, with 4 bases between the two germline ends.

The V and J genes are TRBV12-5 and TRBJ2-1, with TRBD2 identical over 9 bases. In germline, CDR1 is LGHNT, CDR2 FRNRAP. The CDR3 loop spans 15 amino acids. After removal of 6 bases from V and 8 bases from J, the junction contained 11 bases not matched to a gene. CDR3 DNA sequence: TGTGCTAGTGGGAGGGGTGTAGCGGGAGTCGATGAGCAGTTCTTC. Protein: CASGRGVAGVDEQFF.

The genes are TRBV5-1 and TRBJ2-5, with 12 bases identical to TRBD2. The CDR3 covers 17 residues. V dropped 1 base and J dropped 2; count of bases not matched to a gene: 6. Germline CDR1 and CDR2: SGHRS and YFSETQ. CDR3 bases: TGCGCCAGCAGCTTGAGACTAGCGGGGGACTTACAAGAGACCCAGTACTTC. It translates to CASSLRLAGDLQETQYF.

Only a few counts were recorded for this clone. This rearrangement joins TRBV5-6 to TRBJ1-2; 9 nucleotides match TRBD1. V was pared by 4 bases and J by 7 bases, with 11 bases of the junction left unmatched. The CDR3 length is 15 residues. Germline CDR1 is SGHDT and CDR2 is YYEEEE. The CDR3 coding sequence is TGTGCCAGCAGCCAGGACAGGGGCCGGGCGGGTGGCTACACCTTC. Translated: CASSQDRGRAGGYTF.

The chain is built from TRBV12-5 and TRBJ2-5; D unresolved. The CDR3 extends over 17 amino acids. Trimming removed 1 base from V and 2 bases from J, with 17 bases in between. The germline CDR1 and CDR2 sequences are LGHNT and FRNRAP. CDR3 in DNA: TGTGCTAGTGGTTTGGGCCCACTCAAACGCCTTCAAGAGACCCAGTACTTC. Its translation: CASGLGPLKRLQETQYF.